This T cell receptor (beta chain) was found in a study of T-cell reconstitution after alpha-beta-depleted transplantation in children. TCRbeta library construction was performed incorporating unique molecular identifiers. MiXCR was run by TCRdb on the PCR reads, yielding one entry per CDR3 protein. The data contain 350,000 to 450,000 distinct CDR3 sequences, more than 10% of them singletons. The V gene's germline CDR1 is SNHLY and CDR2 FYNNEI. This CDR3 has 14 amino acids. V was trimmed by 6 bases and J by 2 bases, leaving 13 bases between them. V gene TRBV2 combines with J gene TRBJ1-1; the D gene is possibly TRBD1 (5 bases). This sequence originates from a human donor who donated a stem cell graft to a child with Fanconi anemia. The sequenced sample was PBMCs, obtained from the stem cell graft. CDR3 region: CASRVARGNTEAFF. As DNA, the CDR3 is TGTGCCAGCAGGGTGGCGAGGGGTAACACTGAAGCTTTCTTT.